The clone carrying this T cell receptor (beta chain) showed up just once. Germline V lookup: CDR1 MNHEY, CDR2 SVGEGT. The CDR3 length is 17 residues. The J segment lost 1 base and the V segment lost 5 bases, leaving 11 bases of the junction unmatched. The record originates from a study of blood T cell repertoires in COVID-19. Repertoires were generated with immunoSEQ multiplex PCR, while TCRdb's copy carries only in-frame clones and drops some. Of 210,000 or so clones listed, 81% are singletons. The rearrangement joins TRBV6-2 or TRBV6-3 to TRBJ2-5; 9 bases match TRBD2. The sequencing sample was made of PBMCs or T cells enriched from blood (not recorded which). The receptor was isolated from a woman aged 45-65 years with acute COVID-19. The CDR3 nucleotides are TGTGCCAGCAGTCCGGGGGCTAGCGGGGCCTTCCAAGAGACCCAGTACTTC. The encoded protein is CASSPGASGAFQETQYF.